This T cell receptor beta chain was recovered during a study of blood T cell repertoires in COVID-19. At the level of the study: Material from acute and convalescent COVID-19 was sourced from the United States, Italy and Spain. The cDNA or gDNA used as material had been derived from T cells, B-cell-depleted T cells, or PBMCs.

This CDR3 is 15 amino acids long. Germline lookup yields CDR1 SGHNT and CDR2 YENEEA. V was pared by 8 bases and J by 7 bases, with 12 bases of the junction left unmatched. Per the original methods: The authors estimated nucleated cell counts from reference gene primer amplification. The data were produced by immunoSEQ multiplex PCR, yet TCRdb's version contains in-frame clones alone and is incomplete. V and J calls and clone size are given by that table; D and trimming were obtained from the DNA. The sample carries tens of thousands of clones, 75% to 90% recorded once. The genes are TRBV11-3 and TRBJ2-1; 9 bases are shared with TRBD2. The sample was peripheral blood. The receptor was isolated from a woman aged 70 to 79 with acute or convalescent COVID-19. Here the CDR3 reads CASSVRGGPGNEQFF. In DNA form, the CDR3 reads TGTGCCAGCTCCGTGCGGGGGGGCCCTGGGAATGAGCAGTTCTTC.